This TCR beta chain appears in the sequencing data of a study of cytomegalovirus exposure and HLA in healthy donors. Across the whole study: Previous work identified 90 million to 130 million unique TCR beta sequences from some 170 million T cells.

Study-wide findings and caveats: According to the study, 160 or so TCR beta chains were cytomegalovirus-associated.

As regards this clone: What it recognizes is unknown.

The PCR had 60 Vbeta and 13 Jbeta primers. Generated by immunoSEQ multiplex PCR, the TCRdb table keeps only in-frame clones and is missing some. The repertoire consists of about 110,000 clones, with under 80% occurring once and the leading ten covering around 3.4%. This CDR3 is built from 13 residues. In germline, CDR1 is SGHTA, CDR2 FQGNSA. Trimming shortened V by 3 bases and J by 7 bases, and 12 bases separated the two germline ends. This receptor was taken from a man aged 55 to 70 in good health and CMV-seronegative. Specimen: PBMCs. This chain connects TRBV7-2 to TRBJ1-1; tentatively, D is TRBD1 (5 bases). The CDR3 spells CASSLTVLGEAFF. CDR3 coding DNA: TGTGCCAGCAGCTTGACAGTTTTAGGTGAAGCTTTCTTT.